This TCR beta chain was obtained from a study of cytomegalovirus exposure and HLA in healthy donors. Primers for the PCR totalled 60 Vbeta and 13 Jbeta. The table came from immunoSEQ multiplex PCR; TCRdb's copy has only in-frame clones and leaves some out. The sample totals just over 80,000 clones. V was clipped by 4 bases and J by 6 bases; unmatched bases: 3. The germline V gene has CDR1 SNHLY and CDR2 FYNNEI. CDR3 length: 16 residues. The chain is built from TRBV2 and TRBJ2-2; 15 bases fit TRBD2. This clonotype was obtained from a woman in her 30s in good health and CMV-seronegative. Sequenced: PBMCs. DNA of the CDR3: TGTGCCAGCAGTGGAAGGACTAGCGGGGGGGCCGGGGAGCTGTTTTTT. Translation: CASSGRTSGGAGELFF.